This is a list of T cell receptor beta chains from one sample in a study of cytomegalovirus exposure and HLA in healthy donors. Profiling relied on immunoSEQ multiplex PCR, and the TCRdb table lists in-frame clones only, not all of them. The sample has about 190,000 clones, over 80% seen once. The sample taken for sequencing was PBMCs. The receptors derive from a man aged 25 to 40 in good health and CMV-seronegative. CDR3s include the opening cysteine and the closing phenylalanine or tryptophan. The D gene is left open where the match is weak. Clone size is not always given. Where it is, it says once, few, many or a class for expanded clones.

len: 16; j_gene: TRBJ2-3; abundance: once; d_gene: TRBD2; v_gene: TRBV5-4; CDR3aa: CASRTSGRAIEDTQYF; CDR3nt: TGTGCCAGCCGGACTAGCGGGAGGGCGATTGAGGATACGCAGTATTTT
len: 15; j_gene: TRBJ1-5; abundance: NA; d_gene: NA; v_gene: TRBV10-2; CDR3aa: CASSEKGVNNQPQHF; CDR3nt: TGCGCCAGCAGTGAGAAGGGGGTTAACAATCAGCCCCAGCATTTT
len: 15; j_gene: TRBJ2-2; abundance: NA; d_gene: TRBD1; v_gene: TRBV6-5; CDR3aa: CASSVLQGSSGELFF; CDR3nt: TGTGCCAGCAGTGTTTTACAGGGGTCGTCCGGGGAGCTGTTTTTT
len: 14; j_gene: TRBJ2-7; abundance: NA; d_gene: NA; v_gene: TRBV18; CDR3aa: CASSADSSSYEQYF; CDR3nt: TGTGCCAGCTCAGCAGACTCCAGCTCCTACGAGCAGTACTTC
len: 15; j_gene: TRBJ2-5; abundance: NA; d_gene: NA; v_gene: TRBV9; CDR3aa: CASSVARGAQETQYF; CDR3nt: TGTGCCAGCAGCGTAGCCCGGGGGGCCCAGGAGACCCAGTACTTC
len: 12; j_gene: TRBJ1-2; abundance: NA; d_gene: NA; v_gene: TRBV2; CDR3aa: CASSEPDYGYTF; CDR3nt: TGTGCCAGCAGTGAACCCGACTATGGCTACACCTTC
len: 14; j_gene: TRBJ1-6; abundance: NA; d_gene: NA; v_gene: TRBV6-1; CDR3aa: CASSDMGARSPLHF; CDR3nt: TGTGCCAGCAGTGACATGGGGGCCCGTTCACCCCTCCACTTT
len: 17; j_gene: TRBJ2-3; abundance: NA; d_gene: TRBD1; v_gene: TRBV9; CDR3aa: CASSVKIGLTGADTQYF; CDR3nt: TGTGCCAGCAGCGTAAAGATAGGGCTAACAGGGGCTGATACGCAGTATTTT
len: 15; j_gene: TRBJ1-3; abundance: NA; d_gene: NA; v_gene: TRBV6-5; CDR3aa: CASSYKGEAGNTIYF; CDR3nt: TGTGCCAGCAGTTACAAGGGGGAAGCTGGAAACACCATATATTTT
len: 15; j_gene: TRBJ2-2; abundance: NA; d_gene: TRBD1; v_gene: TRBV5-4; CDR3aa: CASSKRDRDTGELFF; CDR3nt: TGTGCCAGCAGCAAACGTGACAGGGACACCGGGGAGCTGTTTTTT
len: 15; j_gene: TRBJ1-6; abundance: NA; d_gene: NA; v_gene: TRBV6-5; CDR3aa: CASSYYGLANSPLHF; CDR3nt: TGTGCCAGCAGTTACTACGGACTAGCCAATTCACCCCTCCACTTT
len: 17; j_gene: TRBJ2-1; abundance: NA; d_gene: TRBD2; v_gene: TRBV4-3; CDR3aa: CASSQDGLAGNYNEQFF; CDR3nt: TGCGCCAGCAGCCAAGATGGCCTAGCGGGGAATTACAATGAGCAGTTCTTC
len: 14; j_gene: TRBJ1-2; abundance: once; d_gene: NA; v_gene: TRBV6-6; CDR3aa: CASSYTGRNYGYTF; CDR3nt: TGTGCCAGCAGTTACACAGGGCGGAACTATGGCTACACCTTC
len: 14; j_gene: TRBJ2-3; abundance: NA; d_gene: TRBD1; v_gene: TRBV28; CDR3aa: CASSLDRGRDTQYF; CDR3nt: TGTGCCAGCAGTTTAGATAGGGGGCGGGATACGCAGTATTTT
len: 16; j_gene: TRBJ2-1; abundance: NA; d_gene: TRBD1; v_gene: TRBV27; CDR3aa: CASSPLRDRDGNEQFF; CDR3nt: TGTGCCAGCAGCCCGCTCCGCGACAGGGATGGGAATGAGCAGTTCTTC
len: 18; j_gene: TRBJ1-6; abundance: NA; d_gene: TRBD1; v_gene: TRBV4-2; CDR3aa: CASSQPPWSGTGKSPLHF; CDR3nt: TGTGCCAGCAGCCAACCTCCTTGGTCGGGGACAGGGAAATCACCCCTCCACTTT
len: 16; j_gene: TRBJ1-4; abundance: NA; d_gene: NA; v_gene: TRBV5-4; CDR3aa: CASSLGPKRPNEKLFF; CDR3nt: TGTGCCAGCAGCTTGGGTCCCAAGCGGCCCAATGAAAAACTGTTTTTT
len: 15; j_gene: TRBJ2-7; abundance: NA; d_gene: TRBD1; v_gene: TRBV6-1; CDR3aa: CASQIRDRGPYEQYF; CDR3nt: TGTGCCAGCCAAATCCGGGACAGGGGGCCCTACGAGCAGTACTTC
len: 13; j_gene: TRBJ1-2; abundance: NA; d_gene: TRBD1; v_gene: TRBV2; CDR3aa: CASSDTDRGGYTF; CDR3nt: TGTGCCAGCAGTGACACAGACAGGGGAGGCTACACCTTC
len: 15; j_gene: TRBJ2-1; abundance: NA; d_gene: TRBD2; v_gene: TRBV5-4; CDR3aa: CASSLALAGLNEQFF; CDR3nt: TGTGCCAGCAGCTTGGCGCTAGCGGGACTCAATGAGCAGTTCTTC
len: 12; j_gene: TRBJ1-2; abundance: NA; d_gene: NA; v_gene: TRBV18; CDR3aa: CASSPQGNGYTF; CDR3nt: TGTGCCAGCTCACCCCAGGGGAATGGCTACACCTTC
len: 13; j_gene: TRBJ1-2; abundance: NA; d_gene: NA; v_gene: TRBV7-9; CDR3aa: CASSPKQDYGYTF; CDR3nt: TGTGCCAGCAGCCCAAAACAGGACTATGGCTACACCTTC
len: 13; j_gene: TRBJ1-5; abundance: NA; d_gene: NA; v_gene: TRBV7-9; CDR3aa: CASSPGFVEPQHF; CDR3nt: TGTGCCAGCAGCCCGGGATTCGTGGAGCCCCAGCATTTT
len: 16; j_gene: TRBJ2-7; abundance: NA; d_gene: TRBD2; v_gene: TRBV5-8; CDR3aa: CASSLTSLAGGYEQYF; CDR3nt: TGTGCCAGCAGCTTGACCAGCTTGGCGGGGGGCTACGAGCAGTACTTC
len: 14; j_gene: TRBJ1-2; abundance: once; d_gene: NA; v_gene: TRBV5-4; CDR3aa: CASSLVRGNYGYTF; CDR3nt: TGTGCCAGCAGCTTGGTCCGGGGTAACTATGGCTACACCTTC
len: 17; j_gene: TRBJ2-2; abundance: NA; d_gene: TRBD1; v_gene: TRBV5-1; CDR3aa: CASSGGQVWRLAGELFF; CDR3nt: TGCGCCAGCAGCGGGGGACAGGTGTGGAGGTTGGCCGGGGAGCTGTTTTTT
len: 13; j_gene: TRBJ2-7; abundance: NA; d_gene: NA; v_gene: TRBV7-2; CDR3aa: CASSYSISYEQYF; CDR3nt: TGTGCCAGCAGCTACTCTATCTCCTACGAGCAGTACTTC
len: 15; j_gene: TRBJ2-1; abundance: NA; d_gene: TRBD2; v_gene: TRBV19; CDR3aa: CASSVAGAVYNEQFF; CDR3nt: TGTGCCAGCTCAGTAGCGGGAGCGGTATACAATGAGCAGTTCTTC
len: 16; j_gene: TRBJ1-4; abundance: NA; d_gene: NA; v_gene: TRBV4-1; CDR3aa: CASSQLGQGSNEKLFF; CDR3nt: TGCGCCAGCAGCCAACTTGGCCAGGGTTCTAATGAAAAACTGTTTTTT
len: 14; j_gene: TRBJ2-5; abundance: once; d_gene: NA; v_gene: TRBV15; CDR3aa: CATSPQVGRETQYF; CDR3nt: TGTGCCACCAGCCCCCAAGTGGGGCGGGAGACCCAGTACTTC
len: 16; j_gene: TRBJ2-3; abundance: NA; d_gene: TRBD2; v_gene: TRBV18; CDR3aa: CASSPPRLARTDTQYF; CDR3nt: TGTGCCAGCTCACCACCCCGACTAGCGCGCACAGATACGCAGTATTTT
len: 14; j_gene: TRBJ1-1; abundance: NA; d_gene: NA; v_gene: TRBV4-3; CDR3aa: CASSQEAGNTEAFF; CDR3nt: TGCGCCAGCAGCCAAGAGGCGGGGAACACTGAAGCTTTCTTT
len: 13; j_gene: TRBJ2-7; abundance: NA; d_gene: NA; v_gene: TRBV5-6; CDR3aa: CASRKASVYEQYF; CDR3nt: TGTGCCAGCAGGAAAGCGTCTGTGTACGAGCAGTACTTC
len: 12; j_gene: TRBJ2-5; abundance: once; d_gene: NA; v_gene: TRBV27; CDR3aa: CASSFPLETQYF; CDR3nt: TGTGCCAGCAGTTTCCCCCTGGAGACCCAGTACTTC
len: 11; j_gene: TRBJ2-3; abundance: NA; d_gene: NA; v_gene: TRBV7-2; CDR3aa: CASSRTDTQYF; CDR3nt: TGTGCCAGCAGCCGGACAGATACGCAGTATTTT
len: 15; j_gene: TRBJ2-2; abundance: NA; d_gene: NA; v_gene: TRBV25-1; CDR3aa: CASSEEGLGKGELFF; CDR3nt: TGTGCCAGCAGTGAAGAGGGACTTGGAAAGGGGGAGCTGTTTTTT
len: 15; j_gene: TRBJ2-3; abundance: NA; d_gene: NA; v_gene: TRBV6-5; CDR3aa: CASSYGRGNADTQYF; CDR3nt: TGTGCCAGCAGTTACGGCCGGGGGAACGCAGATACGCAGTATTTT
len: 15; j_gene: TRBJ2-7; abundance: NA; d_gene: TRBD2; v_gene: TRBV9; CDR3aa: CASSVGLAGNYEQYF; CDR3nt: TGTGCCAGCAGCGTAGGGCTAGCGGGGAACTACGAGCAGTACTTC
len: 14; j_gene: TRBJ2-7; abundance: once; d_gene: TRBD2; v_gene: TRBV27; CDR3aa: CASSPGLAGVEQYF; CDR3nt: TGTGCCAGCAGTCCCGGACTAGCGGGAGTCGAGCAGTACTTC
len: 14; j_gene: TRBJ1-4; abundance: NA; d_gene: TRBD1; v_gene: TRBV6-1; CDR3aa: CASSVTGVTFALFF; CDR3nt: TGTGCCAGCAGTGTGACAGGGGTTACCTTTGCACTGTTTTTT
len: 13; j_gene: TRBJ1-2; abundance: NA; d_gene: NA; v_gene: TRBV7-6; CDR3aa: CASSPRGGWGYTF; CDR3nt: TGTGCCAGCAGCCCCCGGGGGGGATGGGGCTACACCTTC
len: 15; j_gene: TRBJ1-2; abundance: NA; d_gene: NA; v_gene: TRBV4-1; CDR3aa: CASSQDFSGIYGYTF; CDR3nt: TGCGCCAGCAGCCAAGACTTCTCAGGAATCTATGGCTACACCTTC
len: 16; j_gene: TRBJ1-3; abundance: NA; d_gene: NA; v_gene: TRBV19; CDR3aa: CASSIRRQGRRTTIYF; CDR3nt: TGTGCCAGTAGTATTAGGCGGCAGGGAAGAAGGACCACCATATATTTT
len: 18; j_gene: TRBJ2-4; abundance: NA; d_gene: NA; v_gene: TRBV4-1; CDR3aa: CASSQGMSSGVRKNIQYF; CDR3nt: TGCGCCAGCAGCCAAGGCATGTCGTCGGGGGTGAGGAAAAACATTCAGTACTTC
len: 14; j_gene: TRBJ1-3; abundance: NA; d_gene: NA; v_gene: TRBV19; CDR3aa: CASTLQGSGNTIYF; CDR3nt: TGTGCCAGTACCCTACAGGGCTCTGGAAACACCATATATTTT
len: 14; j_gene: TRBJ2-7; abundance: NA; d_gene: NA; v_gene: TRBV15; CDR3aa: CATSSVGSTWEQYF; CDR3nt: TGTGCCACCAGCAGCGTTGGGAGTACCTGGGAGCAGTACTTC
len: 14; j_gene: TRBJ1-4; abundance: once; d_gene: TRBD1; v_gene: TRBV5-8; CDR3aa: CASSTGQGAEKLFF; CDR3nt: TGTGCCAGCAGTACGGGACAGGGGGCAGAAAAACTGTTTTTT
len: 16; j_gene: TRBJ1-1; abundance: NA; d_gene: TRBD1; v_gene: TRBV5-1; CDR3aa: CASSLRDRGSYTEAFF; CDR3nt: TGCGCCAGCAGCCTCCGGGACAGGGGGTCTTACACTGAAGCTTTCTTT
len: 14; j_gene: TRBJ1-1; abundance: NA; d_gene: NA; v_gene: TRBV19; CDR3aa: CASHSRVLDTEAFF; CDR3nt: TGTGCCAGTCACAGCAGGGTTTTGGACACTGAAGCTTTCTTT
len: 14; j_gene: TRBJ2-1; abundance: NA; d_gene: TRBD2; v_gene: TRBV29-1; CDR3aa: CSTRLAGGLDEQFF; CDR3nt: TGCAGCACACGACTAGCGGGGGGGCTTGATGAGCAGTTCTTC
len: 13; j_gene: TRBJ2-5; abundance: few; d_gene: TRBD2; v_gene: TRBV10-3; CDR3aa: CAISGASGSDQYF; CDR3nt: TGTGCCATCAGTGGTGCTAGCGGAAGTGACCAGTACTTC
len: 12; j_gene: TRBJ1-2; abundance: NA; d_gene: TRBD1; v_gene: TRBV9; CDR3aa: CASSAEGGGYTF; CDR3nt: TGTGCCAGCAGCGCCGAAGGGGGCGGCTACACCTTC
len: 15; j_gene: TRBJ2-7; abundance: NA; d_gene: NA; v_gene: TRBV2; CDR3aa: CASIGGGGVVYEQYF; CDR3nt: TGTGCCAGCATCGGGGGAGGTGGGGTAGTCTACGAGCAGTACTTC
len: 16; j_gene: TRBJ2-4; abundance: NA; d_gene: TRBD1; v_gene: TRBV27; CDR3aa: CASSSRQGVAKNIQYF; CDR3nt: TGTGCCAGCAGTTCGAGACAGGGCGTAGCCAAAAACATTCAGTACTTC
len: 18; j_gene: TRBJ1-6; abundance: NA; d_gene: TRBD1; v_gene: TRBV28; CDR3aa: CASSFLRTGLYYNSPLHF; CDR3nt: TGTGCCAGCAGTTTCCTTCGGACAGGACTATACTATAATTCACCCCTCCACTTT
len: 15; j_gene: TRBJ1-5; abundance: NA; d_gene: TRBD1; v_gene: TRBV7-2; CDR3aa: CASSLMEGGLSPQHF; CDR3nt: TGTGCCAGCAGCTTAATGGAAGGGGGCCTATCGCCCCAGCATTTT
len: 18; j_gene: TRBJ1-6; abundance: NA; d_gene: NA; v_gene: TRBV7-9; CDR3aa: CASSLGPNNGGRNSPLHF; CDR3nt: TGTGCCAGCAGCTTAGGGCCCAATAACGGAGGTCGGAATTCACCCCTCCACTTT
len: 11; j_gene: TRBJ2-1; abundance: NA; d_gene: NA; v_gene: TRBV28; CDR3aa: CASSLRNEQFF; CDR3nt: TGTGCCAGCAGTTTGAGGAATGAGCAGTTCTTC
len: 13; j_gene: TRBJ1-6; abundance: NA; d_gene: NA; v_gene: TRBV14; CDR3aa: CASSQDMNSPLHF; CDR3nt: TGTGCCAGCAGCCAAGATATGAATTCACCCCTCCACTTT
len: 15; j_gene: TRBJ2-3; abundance: NA; d_gene: NA; v_gene: TRBV7-8; CDR3aa: CASSFGGGVTDTQYF; CDR3nt: TGTGCCAGCAGCTTCGGAGGAGGGGTCACAGATACGCAGTATTTT